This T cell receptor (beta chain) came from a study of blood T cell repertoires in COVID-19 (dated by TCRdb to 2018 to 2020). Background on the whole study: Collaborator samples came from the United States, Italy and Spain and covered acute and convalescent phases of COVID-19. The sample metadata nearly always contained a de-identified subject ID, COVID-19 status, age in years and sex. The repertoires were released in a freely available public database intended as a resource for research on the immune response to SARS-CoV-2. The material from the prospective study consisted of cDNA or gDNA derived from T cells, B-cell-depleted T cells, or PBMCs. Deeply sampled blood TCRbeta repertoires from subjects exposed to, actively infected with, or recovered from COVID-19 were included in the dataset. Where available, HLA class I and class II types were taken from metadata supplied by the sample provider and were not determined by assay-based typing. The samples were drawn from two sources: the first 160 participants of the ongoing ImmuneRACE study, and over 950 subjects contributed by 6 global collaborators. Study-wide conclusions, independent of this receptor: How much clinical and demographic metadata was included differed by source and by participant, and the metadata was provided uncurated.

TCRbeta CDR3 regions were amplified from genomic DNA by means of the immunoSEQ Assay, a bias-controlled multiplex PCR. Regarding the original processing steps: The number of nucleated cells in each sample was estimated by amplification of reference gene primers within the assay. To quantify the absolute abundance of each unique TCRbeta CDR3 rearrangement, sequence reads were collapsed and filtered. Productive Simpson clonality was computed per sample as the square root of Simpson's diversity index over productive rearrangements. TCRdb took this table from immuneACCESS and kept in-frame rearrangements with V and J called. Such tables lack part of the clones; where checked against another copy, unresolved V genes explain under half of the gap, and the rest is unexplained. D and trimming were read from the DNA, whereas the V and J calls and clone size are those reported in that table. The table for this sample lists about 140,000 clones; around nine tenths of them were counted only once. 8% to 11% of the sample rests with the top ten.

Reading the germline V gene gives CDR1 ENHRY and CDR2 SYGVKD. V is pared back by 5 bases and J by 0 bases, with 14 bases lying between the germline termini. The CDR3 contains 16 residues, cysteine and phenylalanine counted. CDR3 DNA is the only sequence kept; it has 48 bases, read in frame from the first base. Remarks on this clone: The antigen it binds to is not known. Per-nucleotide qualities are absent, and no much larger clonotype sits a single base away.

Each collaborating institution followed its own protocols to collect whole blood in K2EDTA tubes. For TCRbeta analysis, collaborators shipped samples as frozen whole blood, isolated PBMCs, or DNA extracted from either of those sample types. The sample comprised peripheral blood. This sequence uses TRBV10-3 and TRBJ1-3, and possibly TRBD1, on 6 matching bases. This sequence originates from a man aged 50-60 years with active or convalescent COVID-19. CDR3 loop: CAISPAGANSGNTIYF. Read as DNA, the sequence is TGTGCCATCAGTCCGGCGGGGGCGAACTCTGGAAACACCATATATTTT.